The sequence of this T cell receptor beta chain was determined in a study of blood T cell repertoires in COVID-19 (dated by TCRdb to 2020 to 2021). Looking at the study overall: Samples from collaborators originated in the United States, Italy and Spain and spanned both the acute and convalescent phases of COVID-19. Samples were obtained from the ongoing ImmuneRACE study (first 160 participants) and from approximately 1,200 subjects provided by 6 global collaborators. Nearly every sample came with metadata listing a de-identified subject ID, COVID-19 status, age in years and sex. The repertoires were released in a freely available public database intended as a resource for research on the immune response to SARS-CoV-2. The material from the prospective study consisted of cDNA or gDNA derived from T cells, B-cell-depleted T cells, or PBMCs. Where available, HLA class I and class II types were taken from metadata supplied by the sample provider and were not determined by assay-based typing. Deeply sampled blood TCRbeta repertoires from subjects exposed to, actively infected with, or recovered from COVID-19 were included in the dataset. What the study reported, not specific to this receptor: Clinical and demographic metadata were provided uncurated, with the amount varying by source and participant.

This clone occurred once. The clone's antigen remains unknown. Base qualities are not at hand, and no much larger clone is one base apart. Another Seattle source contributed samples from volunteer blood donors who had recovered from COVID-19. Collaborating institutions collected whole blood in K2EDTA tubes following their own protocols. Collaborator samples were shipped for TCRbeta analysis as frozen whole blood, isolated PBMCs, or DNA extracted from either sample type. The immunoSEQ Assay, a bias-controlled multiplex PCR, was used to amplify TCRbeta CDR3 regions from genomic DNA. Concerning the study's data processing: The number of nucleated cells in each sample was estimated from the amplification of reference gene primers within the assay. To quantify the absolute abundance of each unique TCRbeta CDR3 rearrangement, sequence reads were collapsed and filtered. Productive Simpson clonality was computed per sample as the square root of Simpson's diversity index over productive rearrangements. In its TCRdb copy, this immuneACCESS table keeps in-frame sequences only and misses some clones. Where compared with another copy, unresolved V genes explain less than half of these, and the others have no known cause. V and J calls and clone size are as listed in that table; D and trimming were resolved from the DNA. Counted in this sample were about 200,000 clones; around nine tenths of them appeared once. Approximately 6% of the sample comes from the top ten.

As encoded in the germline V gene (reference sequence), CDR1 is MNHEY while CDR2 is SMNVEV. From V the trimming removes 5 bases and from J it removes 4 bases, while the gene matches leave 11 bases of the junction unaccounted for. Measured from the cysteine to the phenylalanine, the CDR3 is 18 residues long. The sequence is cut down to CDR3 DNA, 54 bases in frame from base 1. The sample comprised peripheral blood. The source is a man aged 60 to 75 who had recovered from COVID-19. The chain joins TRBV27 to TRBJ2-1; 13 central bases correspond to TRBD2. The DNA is TGTGCCAGCAGTGCCCCAAAAGGACTAGCGGGGGAGTACAATGAGCAGTTCTTC. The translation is CASSAPKGLAGEYNEQFF.